The 22 T cell receptor beta chains in this list originate from one sample, sequenced in a study of T cell responses to AZD1222 COVID-19 vaccine. Measured with immunoSEQ multiplex PCR; TCRdb has only the in-frame clones, and not every one. The data show roughly 91,000 clones, 89% seen once. Sequences were derived from peripheral blood, sampled on day 0 of AZD1222 vaccination. Source of these receptors: an adult in good health.

The chain carries TRBV7-2 and TRBJ2-1; no reliable D call. Germline CDR1 is SGHTA and CDR2 is FQGNSA. V was clipped by 5 bases and J by 3 bases, with 11 bases between them. The CDR3 has 14 amino acids. This chain's CDR3 is CASSPGDFYNEQFF. CDR3 in DNA: TGTGCCAGCAGCCCCGGAGATTTCTACAATGAGCAGTTCTTC.

The chain combines TRBV2 with TRBJ2-2, with TRBD1 matching 9 bases. Germline V gives CDR1 SNHLY, CDR2 FYNNEI. Trimming cost V 6 bases and J 0 bases; bases outside gene matches: 2. CDR3 length: 15 residues. This CDR3 is CASRRQGANTGELFF. The CDR3 coding sequence is TGTGCCAGCAGAAGACAGGGGGCGAACACCGGGGAGCTGTTTTTT.

The V and J genes are TRBV6-6 and TRBJ2-7; TRBD1 might be the D (6 bases). V lost 5 bases, J lost 1 base, and 9 bases lay in between. In germline, CDR1 is MNHNY, CDR2 SVGAGI (reference sequence). This CDR3 spans 13 amino acids. CDR3: CASSPGQSYEQYF. The CDR3 bases are TGTGCCAGCAGTCCAGGACAGTCCTACGAGCAGTACTTC.

This rearrangement joins TRBV2 to TRBJ2-3; D might be TRBD1 or TRBD2, each matching 5 bases. The CDR3 covers 17 residues. The V and J ends lost 0 bases and 1 base respectively, with 14 bases between them. Per the germline V gene, CDR1 is SNHLY and CDR2 is FYNNEI. The CDR3: CASSEAFAGTRTDTQYF. The CDR3 DNA reads as TGTGCCAGCAGTGAAGCGTTCGCCGGGACGCGCACAGATACGCAGTATTTT.

CDR3 region: CSVIAATNEKLFF. In nucleotides, the CDR3 is TGCAGCGTTATTGCAGCAACTAATGAAAAACTGTTTTTT. This rearrangement joins TRBV29-1 to TRBJ1-4; D is undetermined. Germline CDR1 SQVTM, CDR2 ANQGSEA. V was pared by 5 bases and J by 0 bases, with 7 bases between. This CDR3 spans 13 amino acids.

This clone was seen a single time. The rearrangement links TRBV18 to TRBJ2-1; the D gene is possibly TRBD2 (6 bases). Germline values: CDR1 KGHSH, CDR2 LQKENI. CDR3 size: 17 residues. V dropped 4 bases and J dropped 0 bases, with 16 bases sitting between them. For the CDR3, the DNA is TGTGCCAGCTCACAAGGGACTCCCTCGAGCTCCTACAATGAGCAGTTCTTC. It codes for CASSQGTPSSSYNEQFF.

The V and J genes are TRBV7-7 and TRBJ2-1, with 7 positions matching TRBD1. Germline V gene sequence: CDR1 SSHAT, CDR2 FNYEAQ (reference sequence). The length of the CDR3 is 13 residues. V lost 9 bases to trimming and J lost 5 bases; unmatched junction nucleotides: 7. CDR3 sequence reads: CASSPDRDNEQFF. The CDR3 nucleotides read TGTGCCAGTTCTCCCGACAGGGACAATGAGCAGTTCTTC.

The J gene is TRBJ2-7, the V gene TRBV6-5; D remains ambiguous. CDR3 length: 16 amino acids. Deletions cut 4 bases from V and 1 base from J, with 17 bases between. The germline CDR1 and CDR2 sequences are MNHEY and SVGAGI. The CDR3 protein is CASSSVARSLSYEQYF. CDR3 coding DNA: TGTGCCAGCAGTTCCGTCGCGAGGAGCCTGTCCTACGAGCAGTACTTC.

This sequence joins TRBV7-9 and TRBJ1-1; D might be TRBD1 (5 bases). The CDR3 extends over 14 amino acids. Per the germline V gene, CDR1 is SEHNR and CDR2 is FQNEAQ (reference sequence). V lost 0 bases and J lost 3, with 8 bases in between. CDR3 sequence: CASSLAGVDTEAFF. DNA of the CDR3: TGTGCCAGCAGCTTAGCAGGGGTGGACACTGAAGCTTTCTTT.

The V and J genes are TRBV9 and TRBJ1-5; 10 nucleotides line up with TRBD1. V lost 5 bases to trimming and J lost 4 bases; unmatched junction nucleotides: 6. CDR1 SGDLS and CDR2 YYNGEE come from the germline V gene. CDR3 size: 15 residues. CDR3 bases: TGTGCCAGCAGTTCCGGGACAGGGGCTAATCAGCCCCAGCATTTT. Translation gives CASSSGTGANQPQHF.

This clone was detected a few times. This sequence joins TRBV3-1 (or the pseudogene TRBV3-2) and TRBJ1-1; D unclear. V shed 7 bases and J shed 0 bases, with 12 bases lying between them. Germline CDR1 LGHDT, CDR2 YNNKEL (reference sequence). The CDR3 has 14 residues. The DNA for the CDR3 is TGTGCCAGCACCCTACAGAACATGAACACTGAAGCTTTCTTT. Its protein is CASTLQNMNTEAFF.

The chain joins TRBV30 to TRBJ1-1; 8 bases align to TRBD1. The CDR3 has 13 residues. Germline CDR1 is GTSNPN and CDR2 is SVGIG (reference sequence). The V gene end was trimmed by 2 bases and the J gene end by 4 bases; junction bases not matched to a gene: 3. CDR3 sequence: CAWSRQGSTEAFF. The CDR3 DNA is TGTGCCTGGAGTAGACAGGGGAGCACTGAAGCTTTCTTT. The full variable domain, completed using reference TRBV30 and TRBJ1-1, is SQTIHQWPATLVQPVGSPLSLECTVEGTSNPNLYWYRQAAGRGLQLLFYSVGIGQISSEVPQNLSASRPQDRQFILSSKKLLLSDSGFYLCAWSRQGSTEAFFGQGTRLTVV.

V is TRBV2 and J is TRBJ1-1; no clear D. The CDR3 runs 14 residues. V was trimmed by 6 bases and J by 2 bases, leaving 13 bases between them. CDR1 is SNHLY, CDR2 FYNNEI, per germline. The CDR3 spells CASSLENLNTEAFF. As DNA, the CDR3 is TGTGCCAGCAGCCTAGAAAACCTAAACACTGAAGCTTTCTTT.

This rearrangement joins TRBV3-1 (or the pseudogene TRBV3-2) to TRBJ2-7; no definite D call. The CDR3 length is 13 residues. The V gene lost 5 bases and the J gene lost 0 bases, with 8 bases spanning the gap. The germline V gene encodes CDR1 LGHDT and CDR2 YNNKEL (reference sequence). The CDR3 region has the DNA TGTGCCAGCAGCGACATGAGCTCCTACGAGCAGTACTTC. Protein: CASSDMSSYEQYF.

The CDR3 reads CASSEFLSVGATQYF. The DNA of the CDR3 is TGTGCCAGCAGTGAATTCCTCTCTGTCGGGGCGACCCAGTACTTC. The chain carries TRBV25-1 and TRBJ2-5, with D perhaps assigned TRBD1 or TRBD2 (5 bases each). CDR1 and CDR2 (germline): MGHDK, SYGVNS. With 1 base removed from V and 7 bases from J, the gap between germline ends came to 16 bases. This CDR3 has 15 amino acids.

V is TRBV3-1 (or the pseudogene TRBV3-2) and J is TRBJ1-5; D remains ambiguous. Trimming pared 4 bases from V and 0 bases from J, leaving 4 bases between. The CDR3 length is 13 residues. Per germline, CDR1 LGHDT and CDR2 YNNKEL (reference sequence). The CDR3 nucleotides read TGTGCCAGCAGCCCAGATAGCAATCAGCCCCAGCATTTT. Its translation is CASSPDSNQPQHF.

V and J are TRBV2 and TRBJ1-5, with D perhaps TRBD1 (6 bases). Per germline, CDR1 SNHLY and CDR2 FYNNEI. Trimming left V 6 bases short and J 3 bases short, with 9 bases between. There are 13 residues in the CDR3. CDR3 bases: TGTGCCAGCAGCGGACAGTTCAATCAGCCCCAGCATTTT. Residues: CASSGQFNQPQHF.

The chain joins TRBV6-5 to TRBJ1-1; D not resolved. Per the germline V gene, CDR1 is MNHEY and CDR2 is SVGAGI. V dropped 0 bases and J dropped 1 base, with 9 bases sitting between them. There are 15 residues in the CDR3. The CDR3 nucleotides read TGTGCCAGCAGTTACTCGTGGCAGTCGAACACTGAAGCTTTCTTT. Encoded protein: CASSYSWQSNTEAFF.

The V call is TRBV7-6, the J call TRBJ2-5, with TRBD1 matching over 7 bases. Losses at the gene ends were 1 base for V and 5 bases for J; bases not matched to a gene: 7. The length of the CDR3 is 15 residues. Germline V CDR1 and CDR2: SGHVS, FNYEAQ. The CDR3 protein is CASSLETGARETQYF. In nucleotides, the CDR3 is TGTGCCAGCAGCTTAGAAACAGGGGCGAGGGAGACCCAGTACTTC. The variable domain in full, with the rest retrieved from reference TRBV7-6 and TRBJ2-5, is GAGVSQSPRYKVTKRGQDVALRCDPISGHVSLYWYRQALGQGPEFLTYFNYEAQQDKSGLPNDRFSAERPEGSISTLTIQRTEQRDSAMYRCASSLETGARETQYFGPGTRLLVL.

This clone has only one observation. The CDR3 here is CASSFDLSPVYEQYF. CDR3 DNA: TGTGCCAGCAGCTTCGATTTGAGTCCCGTGTACGAGCAGTACTTC. This sequence joins TRBV11-2 and TRBJ2-7; D is unclear. The CDR3 is 15 amino acids. From germline, CDR1 is SGHAT and CDR2 FQNNGV. V was pared by 3 bases and J by 4 bases, with 16 bases between.

This clone has just one count. V is TRBV6-5 and J is TRBJ1-3; D is possibly TRBD1 (5 bases). Trimming removed 7 bases from V and 2 bases from J, with 15 bases in between. This CDR3 comprises 15 residues. Per the germline V gene, CDR1 is MNHEY and CDR2 is SVGAGI. The CDR3 reads CASIPPGTAGNTIYF. DNA for the CDR3: TGTGCCAGCATTCCCCCGGGGACGGCTGGAAACACCATATATTTT.

The chain couples TRBV7-8 to TRBJ2-7; tentative D call: TRBD2 (5 bases). Germline V gene sequence: CDR1 SGHVS, CDR2 FQNEAQ. The length of the CDR3 is 13 residues. Trimming left V 5 bases short and J 1 base short, with 9 bases between. DNA of the CDR3: TGTGCCAGCAGCCAACTAGTTTCCTACGAGCAGTACTTC. This translates into CASSQLVSYEQYF.